This is a list of T cell receptor beta chains from one sample in a study of blood T cell repertoires in COVID-19. Method: immunoSEQ multiplex PCR; TCRdb's copy keeps in-frame clones and lacks some. The table shows around 370,000 clones, with more than 70% occurring only once. The source material was peripheral blood. These receptors came from a woman between 70 and 85 years old with COVID-19, enrolled during active disease. The CDR3 runs from the conserved cysteine through the conserved F or W. D genes are given only for firm matches. Clone size, where shown, is once, few, many, or a class for clones that have expanded.

size	V	D	J	CDR3	DNA
once	TRBV7-2	TRBD1	TRBJ2-5	CASSFGQATGETQYF	TGTGCCAGCAGCTTCGGACAGGCGACCGGGGAGACCCAGTACTTC
NA	TRBV5-8	TRBD1	TRBJ1-2	CASSSGQGAFYGYTF	TGTGCCAGCAGCTCGGGACAGGGGGCCTTCTATGGCTACACCTTC
few	TRBV28	NA	TRBJ2-2	CASSLSQGSGELFF	TGTGCCAGCAGTTTGAGCCAGGGTAGCGGGGAGCTGTTTTTT
few	TRBV5-1	TRBD2	TRBJ2-5	CASSQTSGSQETQYF	TGCGCCAGCAGCCAGACTAGCGGGTCACAAGAGACCCAGTACTTC
few	TRBV5-1	NA	TRBJ1-6	CASSFLGGQGNSPLHF	TGCGCCAGCAGCTTTTTGGGGGGGCAGGGTAATTCACCCCTCCACTTT
once	TRBV12-3/TRBV12-4	NA	TRBJ2-2	CASTIYTGELFF	TGTGCCAGCACCATCTATACCGGGGAGCTGTTTTTT
NA	TRBV2	TRBD1	TRBJ1-5	CASRGQTNQPQHF	TGTGCCAGCAGGGGACAGACTAATCAGCCCCAGCATTTT
NA	TRBV24-1	NA	TRBJ2-5	CATSASGRETQYF	TGTGCCACCAGTGCCTCGGGGAGGGAGACCCAGTACTTC
NA	TRBV3-1/TRBV3-2	TRBD1	TRBJ1-1	CASSQAGGGTEAFF	TGTGCCAGCAGCCAAGCAGGGGGCGGAACTGAAGCTTTCTTT
NA	TRBV28	TRBD2	TRBJ2-7	CASKQRGYFEQYF	TGTGCCAGCAAGCAGCGGGGGTATTTCGAGCAGTACTTC
NA	TRBV7-2	NA	TRBJ1-5	CASSLEIASNQPQHF	TGTGCCAGCAGCTTAGAGATAGCGAGCAATCAGCCCCAGCATTTT
NA	TRBV7-6	TRBD1	TRBJ2-1	CASSLVQGAREQFF	TGTGCCAGCAGCTTAGTTCAGGGGGCCCGGGAGCAGTTCTTC
NA	TRBV7-2	NA	TRBJ2-5	CASSLARVQETQYF	TGTGCCAGCAGCTTAGCCAGGGTGCAAGAGACCCAGTACTTC
NA	TRBV7-2	NA	TRBJ2-1	CASSLVAGSYNEQFF	TGTGCCAGCAGCTTAGTAGCCGGCTCCTACAATGAGCAGTTCTTC
NA	TRBV14	NA	TRBJ2-3	CASSRDTSTDTQYF	TGTGCCAGCAGCCGGGACACAAGCACAGATACGCAGTATTTT
NA	TRBV5-4	TRBD1	TRBJ1-6	CASRQGDGSPLHF	TGTGCCAGCAGACAGGGGGACGGTTCACCCCTCCACTTT
NA	TRBV7-2	TRBD1	TRBJ2-7	CASSIDRGDEQYF	TGTGCCAGCAGCATCGACAGGGGCGACGAGCAGTACTTC
few	TRBV5-1	NA	TRBJ1-1	CASTTDRNTEAFF	TGCGCCAGCACCACGGACAGGAACACTGAAGCTTTCTTT
NA	TRBV19	TRBD1	TRBJ1-1	CASSRDRETEAFF	TGTGCCAGTAGCCGGGACAGGGAAACTGAAGCTTTCTTT
NA	TRBV2	TRBD1	TRBJ2-5	CASRTGLVETQYF	TGTGCCAGCAGGACAGGGTTGGTAGAGACCCAGTACTTC